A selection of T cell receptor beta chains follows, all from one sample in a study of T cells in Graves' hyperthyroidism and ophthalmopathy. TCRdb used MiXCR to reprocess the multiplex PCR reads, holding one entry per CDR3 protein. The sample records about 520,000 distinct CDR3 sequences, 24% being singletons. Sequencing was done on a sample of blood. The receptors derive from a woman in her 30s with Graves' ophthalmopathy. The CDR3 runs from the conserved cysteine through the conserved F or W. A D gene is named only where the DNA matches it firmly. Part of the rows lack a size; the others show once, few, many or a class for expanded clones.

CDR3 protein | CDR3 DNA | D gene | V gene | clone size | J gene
CASSYQPGLQPYEQYF | TGTGCCAGCAGTTACCAGCCGGGCCTGCAGCCGTACGAGCAGTACTTC | . | TRBV6-2/TRBV6-3 | many | TRBJ2-7
CASSEVLTETQYF | TGTGCCAGCAGTGAAGTACTTACAGAGACCCAGTACTTC | . | TRBV6-1 | . | TRBJ2-5
CSVSTPGLTYEQYF | TGCAGCGTGAGTACACCGGGACTAACCTACGAGCAGTACTTC | TRBD2 | TRBV29-1 | few | TRBJ2-7
CASSLGMGREGYEQYF | TGTGCCAGCAGTTTAGGTATGGGCAGGGAGGGATACGAGCAGTACTTC | TRBD2 | TRBV12-3/TRBV12-4 | many | TRBJ2-7
CASHTTGEAYEQYF | TGTGCCAGCCATACGACAGGGGAGGCCTACGAGCAGTACTTC | TRBD1 | TRBV6-1 | . | TRBJ2-7
CASSLGGGGGYTF | TGTGCCAGCAGTTTAGGGGGAGGCGGTGGCTACACCTTC | . | TRBV12-3/TRBV12-4 | . | TRBJ1-2
CASSLDGGGVETQYF | TGTGCCAGCAGCTTAGACGGCGGGGGGGTTGAGACCCAGTACTTC | TRBD2 | TRBV7-2 | . | TRBJ2-5
CARRDSRMNTEAFF | TGTGCCAGGAGGGACAGCAGAATGAACACTGAAGCTTTCTTT | TRBD1 | TRBV2 | many | TRBJ1-1
CASTEGGRLVGQPQHF | TGTGCCAGCACTGAAGGTGGACGGTTGGTGGGGCAGCCCCAGCATTTT | . | TRBV2 | many | TRBJ1-5
CASSLVRLRGAETQYF | TGTGCCAGCAGCTTAGTTCGGCTTCGAGGGGCAGAGACCCAGTACTTC | . | TRBV7-2 | many | TRBJ2-5
CASSSAQGYQETQYF | TGCGCCAGCAGCTCCGCTCAGGGATACCAAGAGACCCAGTACTTC | . | TRBV5-1 | . | TRBJ2-5
CASSPRTGGAGANVLTF | TGTGCCAGCTCACCTAGGACAGGGGGCGCTGGGGCCAACGTCCTGACTTTC | TRBD1 | TRBV18 | once | TRBJ2-6
CASRREGHQYF | TGCGCCAGCAGGAGGGAAGGACACCAGTACTTC | . | TRBV5-1 | many | TRBJ2-5
CASSYSTAKGKSGNTIYF | TGTGCCAGCAGTTACTCGACGGCCAAGGGCAAATCTGGAAACACCATATATTTT | . | TRBV6-2/TRBV6-3 | . | TRBJ1-3
CSARDLADLYEQYF | TGCAGTGCTAGAGATCTGGCAGATCTCTACGAGCAGTACTTC | . | TRBV20-1 | many | TRBJ2-7
CASSSQSGNQPQHF | TGTGCCAGCAGTTCACAATCGGGGAATCAGCCCCAGCATTTT | . | TRBV12-3/TRBV12-4 | many | TRBJ1-5
CASRVEGAIDYGYTF | TGTGCCAGCAGGGTTGAGGGGGCCATTGACTATGGCTACACCTTC | TRBD1 | TRBV2 | few | TRBJ1-2
CASSLTLRANTEVFF | TGTGCCAGCAGTCTCACGCTGAGGGCGAACACTGAAGTTTTCTTT | . | TRBV28 | . | TRBJ1-1
CASSFRGSGNTIYF | TGTGCCAGCAGTTTCAGGGGCTCTGGAAACACCATATATTTT | . | TRBV28 | many | TRBJ1-3
CATSDPGTSGGPSGANVLTF | TGTGCCACCAGTGATCCCGGGACTAGCGGGGGCCCCTCTGGGGCCAACGTCCTGACTTTC | TRBD2 | TRBV24-1 | . | TRBJ2-6
CASSLMAGEETQYF | TGTGCCAGCAGTTTAATGGCGGGAGAAGAGACCCAGTACTTC | TRBD2 | TRBV27 | . | TRBJ2-5
CAWSSLGLAGKNIQYF | TGTGCCTGGAGCAGTTTGGGACTAGCGGGGAAAAACATTCAGTACTTC | TRBD2 | TRBV30 | . | TRBJ2-4
CASRSDSNEQYF | TGTGCCAGCAGATCCGATAGCAACGAGCAGTACTTC | . | TRBV12-3/TRBV12-4 | . | TRBJ2-7
CASSSFGEGEAFF | TGTGCCAGCAGTTCCTTCGGGGAGGGGGAAGCTTTCTTT | . | TRBV6-5 | many | TRBJ1-1
CSALRTGGSTEAFF | TGCAGTGCCCTGAGGACAGGGGGGAGCACTGAAGCTTTCTTT | TRBD1 | TRBV20-1 | . | TRBJ1-1
CASTRGSGANVLTF | TGTGCCAGCACTCGGGGCTCTGGGGCCAACGTCCTGACTTTC | . | TRBV12-3/TRBV12-4 | many | TRBJ2-6
CASGGKLQETQYF | TGTGCCAGCGGAGGCAAACTCCAAGAGACCCAGTACTTC | . | TRBV7-9 | many | TRBJ2-5
CAGHPGQGKYGYTF | TGTGCCGGTCATCCGGGACAGGGCAAATATGGCTACACCTTC | TRBD1 | TRBV6-2/TRBV6-3 | . | TRBJ1-2
CASSARQGLVTEAFF | TGTGCCAGCAGTGCCCGACAGGGGCTGGTCACTGAAGCTTTCTTT | TRBD1 | TRBV28 | many | TRBJ1-1
CASSPYRGREETQYF | TGTGCCAGCAGCCCCTACAGGGGGCGGGAAGAGACCCAGTACTTC | TRBD1 | TRBV7-2 | . | TRBJ2-5
CASSSWTGELFF | TGTGCCAGCAGTTCTTGGACCGGGGAGCTGTTTTTT | . | TRBV27 | . | TRBJ2-2
CASSPGSYYGYTF | TGTGCCAGCAGCCCAGGATCTTACTATGGCTACACCTTC | . | TRBV7-2 | few | TRBJ1-2
CASSQADYGYTF | TGTGCCAGCAGCCAAGCGGACTATGGCTACACCTTC | . | TRBV4-2 | few | TRBJ1-2
CSASRYSEQYF | TGCAGTGCTAGTCGGTATTCCGAGCAGTACTTC | . | TRBV20-1 | many | TRBJ2-7
CATSDRGHLGELFF | TGTGCCACATCGGACAGGGGGCATTTAGGGGAGCTGTTTTTT | TRBD1 | TRBV24-1 | many | TRBJ2-2
CASSVGLGNTIYF | TGCGCCAGCAGTGTCGGGCTCGGAAACACCATATATTTT | . | TRBV10-1 | few | TRBJ1-3
CASKTEGGWAFF | TGTGCCAGTAAGACCGAGGGCGGGTGGGCTTTCTTT | . | TRBV19 | many | TRBJ1-1
CASSLNRELYGYTF | TGTGCCAGCAGCCTAAACAGGGAGCTCTATGGCTACACCTTC | . | TRBV14 | few | TRBJ1-2
CASSFPSSQETQYF | TGTGCCAGCAGTTTTCCGTCAAGCCAAGAGACCCAGTACTTC | . | TRBV12-3/TRBV12-4 | many | TRBJ2-5
CASSSPQSWRPGSGELFF | TGTGCCAGCAGCTCCCCCCAGTCGTGGAGGCCGGGGAGCGGGGAGCTGTTTTTT | . | TRBV11-1 | . | TRBJ2-2
CASSMMGQGNQPQHF | TGTGCCAGTAGTATGATGGGACAGGGAAACCAGCCCCAGCATTTT | TRBD1 | TRBV19 | . | TRBJ1-5
CASSWTGPGELFF | TGTGCCAGCAGTTGGACGGGCCCCGGGGAGCTGTTTTTT | . | TRBV28 | few | TRBJ2-2
CASSSVPMNTEAFF | TGTGCCAGCAGTTCGGTCCCAATGAACACTGAAGCTTTCTTT | . | TRBV27 | many | TRBJ1-1
CSAGTGAISYEQYF | TGCAGTGCTGGCACGGGGGCCATCTCCTACGAGCAGTACTTC | . | TRBV20-1 | many | TRBJ2-7
CASSNRGSTSNTEAFF | TGTGCCAGCAGTAACAGGGGGTCCACGTCCAACACTGAAGCTTTCTTT | TRBD1 | TRBV6-2/TRBV6-3 | many | TRBJ1-1
CAWKAGVNTGELFF | TGTGCTTGGAAAGCGGGCGTAAACACCGGGGAGCTGTTTTTT | . | TRBV30 | many | TRBJ2-2
CASSYQDFDEAFF | TGTGCCAGCAGTTACCAGGATTTTGATGAAGCTTTCTTT | . | TRBV6-2/TRBV6-3 | many | TRBJ1-1
CAWEPDRGNTGELFF | TGTGCCTGGGAGCCGGACAGGGGAAACACCGGGGAGCTGTTTTTT | TRBD1 | TRBV30 | many | TRBJ2-2
CASSPLAGGSNTGELFF | TGTGCCAGCAGTCCACTAGCGGGGGGCTCGAACACCGGGGAGCTGTTTTTT | TRBD2 | TRBV6-1 | many | TRBJ2-2
CASTTGQGYEQYF | TGTGCCAGCACCACGGGACAGGGCTACGAGCAGTACTTC | TRBD1 | TRBV6-1 | many | TRBJ2-7
CASRNYEQYF | TGTGCCAGCAGGAATTACGAGCAGTACTTC | . | TRBV6-2/TRBV6-3 | many | TRBJ2-7
CSASFWMAGPNTEAFF | TGCAGTGCTAGTTTCTGGATGGCAGGGCCGAACACTGAAGCTTTCTTT | . | TRBV20-1 | . | TRBJ1-1
CASSPVYEGTSYEQYF | TGTGCCAGCAGCCCCGTGTACGAGGGGACAAGCTACGAGCAGTACTTC | . | TRBV7-6 | many | TRBJ2-7
CASSLRGGDTGELFF | TGTGCCAGCAGTTTGAGAGGGGGCGACACCGGGGAGCTGTTTTTT | TRBD1 | TRBV12-3/TRBV12-4 | many | TRBJ2-2
CSVNLPRYDQYF | TGCAGCGTGAACCTTCCCCGTTACGATCAGTACTTC | . | TRBV29-1 | . | TRBJ2-7
CASGAGGPQTGELFF | TGTGCCAGCGGCGCGGGGGGGCCTCAAACCGGGGAGCTGTTTTTT | TRBD2 | TRBV7-9 | . | TRBJ2-2
CASSYQGGNTGELFF | TGTGCCAGTAGTTACCAGGGAGGAAACACCGGGGAGCTGTTTTTT | . | TRBV19 | many | TRBJ2-2
CASSDVGGTETQYF | TGTGCCAGCAGTGACGTCGGGGGGACCGAGACCCAGTACTTC | TRBD2 | TRBV2 | many | TRBJ2-5
CASSFRQRVGELFF | TGTGCCAGCAGTTTTCGTCAGAGGGTCGGGGAGCTGTTTTTT | . | TRBV12-3/TRBV12-4 | many | TRBJ2-2